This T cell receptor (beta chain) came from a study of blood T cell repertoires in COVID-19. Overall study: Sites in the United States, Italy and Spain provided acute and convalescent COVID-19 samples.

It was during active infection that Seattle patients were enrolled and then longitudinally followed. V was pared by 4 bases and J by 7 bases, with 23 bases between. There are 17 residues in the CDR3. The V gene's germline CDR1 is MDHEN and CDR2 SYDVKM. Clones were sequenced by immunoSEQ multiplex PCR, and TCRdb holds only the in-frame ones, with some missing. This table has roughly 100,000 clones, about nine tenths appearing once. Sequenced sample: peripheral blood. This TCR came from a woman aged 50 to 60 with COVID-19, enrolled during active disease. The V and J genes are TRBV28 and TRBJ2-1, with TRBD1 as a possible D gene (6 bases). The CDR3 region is CASSWGLLQGLENEQFF. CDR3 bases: TGTGCCAGCAGTTGGGGGCTTTTACAGGGATTAGAAAATGAGCAGTTCTTC.